This TCR beta chain was identified in a study of shared clonotypes between healthy human individuals. TCRdb's copy holds only in-frame clones and misses some; the assay was immunoSEQ multiplex PCR. The sample contains approximately 1.5 million clones, 97% to 99% of which appear only once. Germline V lookup: CDR1 SGHAT, CDR2 FQNNGV. Between the trimmed V and J ends, which lost 5 bases and 0 bases, there was a span of 23 bases. The CDR3 is made up of 18 amino acids. This TCR derives from a man younger than 45 in good health. The chain joins TRBV11-2 to TRBJ2-7; D is possibly TRBD2 (5 bases). The sample comprised naive CD4+ T cells sorted from blood. Subset in this sample: CD45RA+ positively selected. The CDR3 loop is CASSHRGSWTSSSYEQYF. In DNA, the CDR3 is TGTGCCAGCAGCCACCGGGGTAGTTGGACGTCGAGCTCCTACGAGCAGTACTTC.